The clone carrying this T cell receptor (beta chain) turned up a few times. What it recognizes is unknown. These data originate in a study of long-term antiretroviral therapy in people with HIV. A v3.0 immunoSEQ assay was performed at survey level. The protocol was immunoSEQ multiplex PCR, while the TCRdb copy is restricted to in-frame clones and leaves out a portion. Of 20,000 to 25,000 clones listed, 70% to 80% are singletons. Study results and limitations: Controls exceeded HIV repertoires in CDR3 length range.

Trimming pared 3 bases from V and 0 bases from J, leaving 16 bases between. This CDR3 is built from 17 residues. Germline V gene data show CDR1 as SNHLY and CDR2 as FYNNEI. This chain links TRBV2 with TRBJ2-3; D gene uncertain. The starting material was unsorted PBMCs, obtained 4.1 years after starting antiretroviral therapy. The sequence was obtained from a middle-aged woman with HIV. CDR3 sequence reads: CASSELGTDFSTDTQYF. CDR3 bases: TGTGCCAGCAGTGAGCTGGGAACAGATTTTAGCACAGATACGCAGTATTTT.